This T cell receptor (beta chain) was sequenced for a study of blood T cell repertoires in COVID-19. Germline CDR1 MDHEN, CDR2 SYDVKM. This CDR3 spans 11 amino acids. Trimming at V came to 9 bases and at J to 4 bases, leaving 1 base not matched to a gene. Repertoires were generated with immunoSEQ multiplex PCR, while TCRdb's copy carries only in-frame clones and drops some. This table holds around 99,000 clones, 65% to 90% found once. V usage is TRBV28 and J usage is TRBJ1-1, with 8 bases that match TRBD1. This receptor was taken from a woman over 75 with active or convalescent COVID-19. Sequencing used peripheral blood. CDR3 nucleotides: TGTGCCAGTACAGGGGGCACTGAAGCTTTCTTT. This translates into CASTGGTEAFF.